The 2 T cell receptor beta chains below all came from one sample that was sequenced in a study of blood T cell repertoires in COVID-19. The assay was immunoSEQ multiplex PCR, and TCRdb's table has in-frame clones only and misses some. Among roughly 250,000 clones listed, 80% to 90% were seen once. The sequencing sample was made of PBMCs or T cells enriched from blood (not recorded which). The receptors derive from a woman aged 18-29 years who had recovered from COVID-19.

CDR3 residues: CASSLDPYEQFF. The CDR3 region has the DNA TGTGCCAGCAGCTTAGACCCCTATGAGCAGTTCTTC. This sequence joins TRBV11-2 and TRBJ2-1; unclear D gene. The germline V gene encodes CDR1 SGHAT and CDR2 FQNNGV. Trimming took off 0 bases at V and 8 bases at J, with 5 bases between the two ends. This CDR3 comprises 12 residues.

The chain employs TRBV19 and TRBJ1-5; D call uncertain. Per the germline V gene, CDR1 is LNHDA and CDR2 is SQIVND (reference sequence). The CDR3 extends over 15 amino acids. Trimming pared 4 bases from V and 0 bases from J, leaving 10 bases between. The CDR3 is CASSRDIYSNQPQHF. The CDR3 DNA sequence: TGTGCCAGTAGTAGAGATATTTATAGCAATCAGCCCCAGCATTTT.